This entry features one TCR beta chain sequence. The antigen remains unidentified. Here immunoSEQ multiplex PCR was the method, and the copy in TCRdb shows in-frame clones only, minus some. The repertoire holds 100,000 to 120,000 clones, with roughly 87% as singletons. These data originate in a study of PD-1 blockade in classical Hodgkin lymphoma. Each patient experienced a relapse that followed autologous stem cell transplantation, and brentuximab vedotin exposure varied. Reported best responses ranged across complete response, partial response or progressive disease. The V gene's germline CDR1 is GTSNPN and CDR2 SVGIG (reference sequence). V gave up 2 bases and J gave up 6 bases, with 13 bases separating them. The CDR3 has 14 amino acids. Whole-study findings and limits: There was a significant rise in CD4+ TCR diversity by C4D1, with no such rise for CD8+. Newly diagnosed patients reportedly had lower baseline TCR diversity than healthy donors. Whoever responded completely had baseline diversity much like that seen in newly diagnosed patients.

V is TRBV30 and J is TRBJ2-2, with D possibly TRBD2 on 5 matching bases. This TCR came from a human donor with classical Hodgkin lymphoma. The material sequenced was peripheral blood mononuclear cells (PBMCs), taken before the second cycle of nivolumab. The CDR3 protein is CAWSPTVGAGELFF. In DNA, the CDR3 is TGTGCCTGGAGTCCAACGGTGGGAGCCGGGGAGCTGTTTTTT.